This TCR beta chain was retrieved from a study of T cells after yellow fever vaccination. This CDR3 comprises 15 residues. J was trimmed by 4 bases and V by 5 bases; bases with no gene match: 6. This clonotype was picked up a small number of times. One entry per CDR3 protein, called by TCRdb with MiXCR from the 5' RACE reads. The table shows about 580,000 distinct CDR3 sequences, with about a sixth occurring only once. The specimen comprised PBMCs, sampled 5 to 6 days after the first yellow fever vaccination. This sequence originates from a man aged 18 to 29 who received the YFV17D yellow fever vaccine. The chain is built from TRBV12-3 or TRBV12-4 and TRBJ2-3, with TRBD1 identical over 10 bases. The CDR3 sequence: CASSTRDRGADTQYF. CDR3 nucleotides: TGTGCCAGCAGTACCCGGGACAGGGGTGCAGATACGCAGTATTTT.